The clone carrying this TCR beta chain was observed a handful of times. Its antigen is unknown. A template switching step contributed a universal primer site, while unique molecular identifiers were present in the cDNA. TCRdb re-derived calls from the 5' RACE reads in MiXCR, one entry per CDR3 protein. The table lists approximately 220,000 distinct CDR3 sequences, around 6.9% of them singletons. Each donor (without exception) was a healthy Caucasian. This record belongs to a study of identical twins. Findings of the study overall: Weaker excess sharing between twins was seen in beta out-of-frame sequences.

In addition, the sample was reused for a study of yellow fever vaccine responses in identical twins.

Sequencing used memory (CD45RO+) T cells sorted from blood. This clonotype was sampled from a woman between 18 and 30 years old in good health.

The CDR3 spells CASSLIEAGEQFF. CDR3 sequence (DNA): TGTGCCAGCAGTTTAATTGAGGCGGGTGAGCAGTTCTTC. The chain uses TRBV12-3 or TRBV12-4 and TRBJ2-1; the D gene is possibly TRBD2 (5 bases). The CDR3 extends over 13 amino acids. Trimming left V 2 bases short and J 9 bases short, with 11 bases between.